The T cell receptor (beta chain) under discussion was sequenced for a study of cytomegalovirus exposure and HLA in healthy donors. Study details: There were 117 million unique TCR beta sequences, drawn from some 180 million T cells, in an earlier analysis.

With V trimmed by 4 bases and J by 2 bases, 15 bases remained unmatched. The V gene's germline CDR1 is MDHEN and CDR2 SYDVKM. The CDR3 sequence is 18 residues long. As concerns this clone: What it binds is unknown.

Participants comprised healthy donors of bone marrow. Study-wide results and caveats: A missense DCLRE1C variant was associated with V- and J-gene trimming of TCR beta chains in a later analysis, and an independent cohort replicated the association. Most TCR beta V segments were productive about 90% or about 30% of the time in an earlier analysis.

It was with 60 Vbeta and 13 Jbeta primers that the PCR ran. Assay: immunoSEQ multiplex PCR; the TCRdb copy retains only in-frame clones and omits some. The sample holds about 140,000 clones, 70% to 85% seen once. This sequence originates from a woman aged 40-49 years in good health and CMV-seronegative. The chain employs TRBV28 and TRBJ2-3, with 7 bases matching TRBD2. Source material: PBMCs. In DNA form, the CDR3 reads TGTGCCAGCAGTTCGAGAGGGCTAACTAGCGTACACACAGATACGCAGTATTTT. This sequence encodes CASSSRGLTSVHTDTQYF.